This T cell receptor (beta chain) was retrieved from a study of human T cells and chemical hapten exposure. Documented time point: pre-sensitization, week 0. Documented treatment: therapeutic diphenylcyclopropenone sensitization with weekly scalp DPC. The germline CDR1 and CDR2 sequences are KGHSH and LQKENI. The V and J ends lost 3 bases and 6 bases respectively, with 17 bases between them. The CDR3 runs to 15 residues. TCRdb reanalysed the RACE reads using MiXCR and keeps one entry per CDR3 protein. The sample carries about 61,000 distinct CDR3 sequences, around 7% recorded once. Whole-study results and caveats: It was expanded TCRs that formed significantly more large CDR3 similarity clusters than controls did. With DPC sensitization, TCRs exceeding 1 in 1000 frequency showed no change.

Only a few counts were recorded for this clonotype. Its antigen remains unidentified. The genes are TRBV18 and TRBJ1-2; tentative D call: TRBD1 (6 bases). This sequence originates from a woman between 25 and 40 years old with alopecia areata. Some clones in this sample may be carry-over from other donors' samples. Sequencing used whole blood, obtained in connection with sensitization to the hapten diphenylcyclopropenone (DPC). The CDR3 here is CASSPEGGVGNGYTF. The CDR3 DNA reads TGTGCCAGCTCACCGGAAGGGGGAGTCGGGAATGGCTACACCTTC.